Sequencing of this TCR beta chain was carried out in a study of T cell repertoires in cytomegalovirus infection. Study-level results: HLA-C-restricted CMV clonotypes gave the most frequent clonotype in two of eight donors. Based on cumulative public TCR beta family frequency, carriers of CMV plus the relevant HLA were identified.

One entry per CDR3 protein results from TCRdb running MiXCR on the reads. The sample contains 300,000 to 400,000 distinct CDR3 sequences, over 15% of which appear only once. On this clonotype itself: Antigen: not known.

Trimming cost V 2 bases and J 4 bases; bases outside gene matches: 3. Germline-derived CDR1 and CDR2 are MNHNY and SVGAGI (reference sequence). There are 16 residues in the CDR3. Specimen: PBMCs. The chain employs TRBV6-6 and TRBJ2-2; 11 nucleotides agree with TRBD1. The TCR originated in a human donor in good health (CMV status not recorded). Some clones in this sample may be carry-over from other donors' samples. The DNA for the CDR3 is TGTGCCAGCAGTTACACGGGACAGGGGGGCACCGGGGAGCTGTTTTTT. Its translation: CASSYTGQGGTGELFF.